This T cell receptor (beta chain) was captured in a study of shared clonotypes between healthy human individuals. Using immunoSEQ multiplex PCR, the repertoire was profiled, and TCRdb retains in-frame clones only, with some absent. The table lists hundreds of thousands of clones, around 74% of them singletons. This clone occurred many times. Each sample came from a Caucasian adult donor living in Nashville, Tennessee. The CDR3 consists of 15 residues. Per germline, CDR1 SQVTM and CDR2 ANQGSEA. Trimming cost V 0 bases and J 0 bases, with 11 bases left between them. The sequencing sample was made of memory CD4+ T cells sorted from blood. The subset was: CD45RA-negative fraction. This chain links TRBV29-1 with TRBJ1-1, with a tentative D call TRBD1 (6 bases). The TCR sequence derives from a woman under 40 in good health. This CDR3 reads CSVEDLGGLNTEAFF. The CDR3 DNA follows: TGCAGCGTTGAAGATCTAGGGGGTTTGAACACTGAAGCTTTCTTT.